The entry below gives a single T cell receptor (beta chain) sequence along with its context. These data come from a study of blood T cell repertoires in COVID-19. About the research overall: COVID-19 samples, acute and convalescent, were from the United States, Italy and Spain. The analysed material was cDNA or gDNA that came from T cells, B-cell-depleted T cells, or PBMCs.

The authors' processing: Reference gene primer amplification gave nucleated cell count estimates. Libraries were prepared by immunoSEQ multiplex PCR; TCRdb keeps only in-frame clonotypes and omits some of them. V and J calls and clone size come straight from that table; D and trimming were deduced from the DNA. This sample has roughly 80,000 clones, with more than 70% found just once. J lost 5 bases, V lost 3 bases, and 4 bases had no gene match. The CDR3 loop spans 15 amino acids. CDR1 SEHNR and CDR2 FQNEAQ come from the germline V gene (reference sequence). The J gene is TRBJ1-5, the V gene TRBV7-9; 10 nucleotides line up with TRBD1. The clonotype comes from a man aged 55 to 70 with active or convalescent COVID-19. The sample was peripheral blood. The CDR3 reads CASSLGTGVDQPQHF. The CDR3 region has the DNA TGTGCCAGCAGCTTGGGGACAGGGGTGGATCAGCCCCAGCATTTT. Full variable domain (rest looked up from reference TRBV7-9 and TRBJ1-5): DTGVSQNPRHKITKRGQNVTFRCDPISEHNRLYWYRQTLGQGPEFLTYFQNEAQLEKSRLLSDRFSAERPKGSFSTLEIQRTEQGDSAMYLCASSLGTGVDQPQHFGDGTRLSIL.